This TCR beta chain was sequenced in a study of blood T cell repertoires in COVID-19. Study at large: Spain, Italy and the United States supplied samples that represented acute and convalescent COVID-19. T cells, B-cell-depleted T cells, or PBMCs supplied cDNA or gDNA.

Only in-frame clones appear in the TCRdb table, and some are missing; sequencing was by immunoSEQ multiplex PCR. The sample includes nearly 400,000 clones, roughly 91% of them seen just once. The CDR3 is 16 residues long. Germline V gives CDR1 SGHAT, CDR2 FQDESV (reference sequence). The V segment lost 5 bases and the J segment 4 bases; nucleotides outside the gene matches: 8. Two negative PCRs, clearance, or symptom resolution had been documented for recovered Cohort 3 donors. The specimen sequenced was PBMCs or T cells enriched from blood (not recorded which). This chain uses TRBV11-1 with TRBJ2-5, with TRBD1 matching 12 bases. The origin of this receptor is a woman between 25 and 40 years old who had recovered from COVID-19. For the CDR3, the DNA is TGTGCCAGCAGCATAAGCCGGGACAGGGGGCGAGAGACCCAGTACTTC. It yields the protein CASSISRDRGRETQYF.